These 5 T cell receptor beta chains originate from one sample sequenced in a study of OX40 agonist ivuxolimab in advanced cancers. The assay was immunoSEQ multiplex PCR, and TCRdb's table has in-frame clones only and misses some. The table has just over 90,000 clones, 91% seen once. The source material was CD4+ or CD8+ T cells sorted from blood, sampled in a trial of the OX40 agonist ivuxolimab. All receptors derive from an adult with an advanced solid tumor such as melanoma, head and neck, liver or kidney cancer.

The rearrangement joins TRBV4-1 to TRBJ2-3; a weak D match, TRBD2 (6 bases). The CDR3 totals 16 residues. Trimming left V 0 bases short and J 0 bases short, with 10 bases between. From germline, CDR1 is MGHRA and CDR2 YSYEKL. The CDR3 loop reads CASSQDRRGSTDTQYF. CDR3 in DNA: TGCGCCAGCAGCCAAGATAGGAGGGGTAGCACAGATACGCAGTATTTT.

This chain links TRBV9 with TRBJ1-6; 8 bases align to TRBD1. This CDR3 has 15 amino acids. Germline CDR1 is SGDLS and CDR2 is YYNGEE. The junction had 5 bases not matched to a gene; V was cut back by 4 bases and J by 5 bases. For the CDR3, the DNA is TGTGCCAGCAGCCCCTGGACAGGGAATAATTCACCCCTCCACTTT. It yields the protein CASSPWTGNNSPLHF.

The V gene is TRBV5-5, the J gene TRBJ2-5; D is undetermined. CDR1 is SGHKS and CDR2 is YYEKEE in the germline V gene (reference sequence). Trimming pared 2 bases from V and 0 bases from J, leaving 17 bases between. The CDR3 sequence is 17 residues long. CDR3 protein: CASSFSLLHSYQETQYF. CDR3 nucleotides: TGTGCCAGCAGCTTTTCCCTCCTCCATTCGTACCAAGAGACCCAGTACTTC. Using reference TRBV5-5 and TRBJ2-5 for the parts outside the CDR3, the full variable domain is DAGVTQSPTHLIKTRGQQVTLRCSPISGHKSVSWYQQVLGQGPQFIFQYYEKEERGRGNFPDRFSARQFPNYSSELNVNALLLGDSALYLCASSFSLLHSYQETQYFGPGTRLLVL.

The chain employs TRBV7-2 and TRBJ1-4; 8 bases agree with TRBD1. Germline CDR1 reads SGHTA; CDR2 reads FQGNSA. The CDR3 has 15 amino acids. V lost 4 bases and J lost 5; bases outside the gene matches: 6. The CDR3: CASSWTGNGNEKLFF. CDR3 sequence (DNA): TGTGCCAGCAGCTGGACAGGGAATGGAAATGAAAAACTGTTTTTT.

The chain has TRBV25-1 and TRBJ1-2; no firm D call. Trimming took 4 bases from V and 4 from J, leaving 13 bases between them. This CDR3 is 14 amino acids long. In germline, CDR1 is MGHDK, CDR2 SYGVNS. The DNA of the CDR3 is TGTGCCAGCAGTGGCCACGGGAGATCCTATGGCTACACCTTC. Its protein is CASSGHGRSYGYTF.